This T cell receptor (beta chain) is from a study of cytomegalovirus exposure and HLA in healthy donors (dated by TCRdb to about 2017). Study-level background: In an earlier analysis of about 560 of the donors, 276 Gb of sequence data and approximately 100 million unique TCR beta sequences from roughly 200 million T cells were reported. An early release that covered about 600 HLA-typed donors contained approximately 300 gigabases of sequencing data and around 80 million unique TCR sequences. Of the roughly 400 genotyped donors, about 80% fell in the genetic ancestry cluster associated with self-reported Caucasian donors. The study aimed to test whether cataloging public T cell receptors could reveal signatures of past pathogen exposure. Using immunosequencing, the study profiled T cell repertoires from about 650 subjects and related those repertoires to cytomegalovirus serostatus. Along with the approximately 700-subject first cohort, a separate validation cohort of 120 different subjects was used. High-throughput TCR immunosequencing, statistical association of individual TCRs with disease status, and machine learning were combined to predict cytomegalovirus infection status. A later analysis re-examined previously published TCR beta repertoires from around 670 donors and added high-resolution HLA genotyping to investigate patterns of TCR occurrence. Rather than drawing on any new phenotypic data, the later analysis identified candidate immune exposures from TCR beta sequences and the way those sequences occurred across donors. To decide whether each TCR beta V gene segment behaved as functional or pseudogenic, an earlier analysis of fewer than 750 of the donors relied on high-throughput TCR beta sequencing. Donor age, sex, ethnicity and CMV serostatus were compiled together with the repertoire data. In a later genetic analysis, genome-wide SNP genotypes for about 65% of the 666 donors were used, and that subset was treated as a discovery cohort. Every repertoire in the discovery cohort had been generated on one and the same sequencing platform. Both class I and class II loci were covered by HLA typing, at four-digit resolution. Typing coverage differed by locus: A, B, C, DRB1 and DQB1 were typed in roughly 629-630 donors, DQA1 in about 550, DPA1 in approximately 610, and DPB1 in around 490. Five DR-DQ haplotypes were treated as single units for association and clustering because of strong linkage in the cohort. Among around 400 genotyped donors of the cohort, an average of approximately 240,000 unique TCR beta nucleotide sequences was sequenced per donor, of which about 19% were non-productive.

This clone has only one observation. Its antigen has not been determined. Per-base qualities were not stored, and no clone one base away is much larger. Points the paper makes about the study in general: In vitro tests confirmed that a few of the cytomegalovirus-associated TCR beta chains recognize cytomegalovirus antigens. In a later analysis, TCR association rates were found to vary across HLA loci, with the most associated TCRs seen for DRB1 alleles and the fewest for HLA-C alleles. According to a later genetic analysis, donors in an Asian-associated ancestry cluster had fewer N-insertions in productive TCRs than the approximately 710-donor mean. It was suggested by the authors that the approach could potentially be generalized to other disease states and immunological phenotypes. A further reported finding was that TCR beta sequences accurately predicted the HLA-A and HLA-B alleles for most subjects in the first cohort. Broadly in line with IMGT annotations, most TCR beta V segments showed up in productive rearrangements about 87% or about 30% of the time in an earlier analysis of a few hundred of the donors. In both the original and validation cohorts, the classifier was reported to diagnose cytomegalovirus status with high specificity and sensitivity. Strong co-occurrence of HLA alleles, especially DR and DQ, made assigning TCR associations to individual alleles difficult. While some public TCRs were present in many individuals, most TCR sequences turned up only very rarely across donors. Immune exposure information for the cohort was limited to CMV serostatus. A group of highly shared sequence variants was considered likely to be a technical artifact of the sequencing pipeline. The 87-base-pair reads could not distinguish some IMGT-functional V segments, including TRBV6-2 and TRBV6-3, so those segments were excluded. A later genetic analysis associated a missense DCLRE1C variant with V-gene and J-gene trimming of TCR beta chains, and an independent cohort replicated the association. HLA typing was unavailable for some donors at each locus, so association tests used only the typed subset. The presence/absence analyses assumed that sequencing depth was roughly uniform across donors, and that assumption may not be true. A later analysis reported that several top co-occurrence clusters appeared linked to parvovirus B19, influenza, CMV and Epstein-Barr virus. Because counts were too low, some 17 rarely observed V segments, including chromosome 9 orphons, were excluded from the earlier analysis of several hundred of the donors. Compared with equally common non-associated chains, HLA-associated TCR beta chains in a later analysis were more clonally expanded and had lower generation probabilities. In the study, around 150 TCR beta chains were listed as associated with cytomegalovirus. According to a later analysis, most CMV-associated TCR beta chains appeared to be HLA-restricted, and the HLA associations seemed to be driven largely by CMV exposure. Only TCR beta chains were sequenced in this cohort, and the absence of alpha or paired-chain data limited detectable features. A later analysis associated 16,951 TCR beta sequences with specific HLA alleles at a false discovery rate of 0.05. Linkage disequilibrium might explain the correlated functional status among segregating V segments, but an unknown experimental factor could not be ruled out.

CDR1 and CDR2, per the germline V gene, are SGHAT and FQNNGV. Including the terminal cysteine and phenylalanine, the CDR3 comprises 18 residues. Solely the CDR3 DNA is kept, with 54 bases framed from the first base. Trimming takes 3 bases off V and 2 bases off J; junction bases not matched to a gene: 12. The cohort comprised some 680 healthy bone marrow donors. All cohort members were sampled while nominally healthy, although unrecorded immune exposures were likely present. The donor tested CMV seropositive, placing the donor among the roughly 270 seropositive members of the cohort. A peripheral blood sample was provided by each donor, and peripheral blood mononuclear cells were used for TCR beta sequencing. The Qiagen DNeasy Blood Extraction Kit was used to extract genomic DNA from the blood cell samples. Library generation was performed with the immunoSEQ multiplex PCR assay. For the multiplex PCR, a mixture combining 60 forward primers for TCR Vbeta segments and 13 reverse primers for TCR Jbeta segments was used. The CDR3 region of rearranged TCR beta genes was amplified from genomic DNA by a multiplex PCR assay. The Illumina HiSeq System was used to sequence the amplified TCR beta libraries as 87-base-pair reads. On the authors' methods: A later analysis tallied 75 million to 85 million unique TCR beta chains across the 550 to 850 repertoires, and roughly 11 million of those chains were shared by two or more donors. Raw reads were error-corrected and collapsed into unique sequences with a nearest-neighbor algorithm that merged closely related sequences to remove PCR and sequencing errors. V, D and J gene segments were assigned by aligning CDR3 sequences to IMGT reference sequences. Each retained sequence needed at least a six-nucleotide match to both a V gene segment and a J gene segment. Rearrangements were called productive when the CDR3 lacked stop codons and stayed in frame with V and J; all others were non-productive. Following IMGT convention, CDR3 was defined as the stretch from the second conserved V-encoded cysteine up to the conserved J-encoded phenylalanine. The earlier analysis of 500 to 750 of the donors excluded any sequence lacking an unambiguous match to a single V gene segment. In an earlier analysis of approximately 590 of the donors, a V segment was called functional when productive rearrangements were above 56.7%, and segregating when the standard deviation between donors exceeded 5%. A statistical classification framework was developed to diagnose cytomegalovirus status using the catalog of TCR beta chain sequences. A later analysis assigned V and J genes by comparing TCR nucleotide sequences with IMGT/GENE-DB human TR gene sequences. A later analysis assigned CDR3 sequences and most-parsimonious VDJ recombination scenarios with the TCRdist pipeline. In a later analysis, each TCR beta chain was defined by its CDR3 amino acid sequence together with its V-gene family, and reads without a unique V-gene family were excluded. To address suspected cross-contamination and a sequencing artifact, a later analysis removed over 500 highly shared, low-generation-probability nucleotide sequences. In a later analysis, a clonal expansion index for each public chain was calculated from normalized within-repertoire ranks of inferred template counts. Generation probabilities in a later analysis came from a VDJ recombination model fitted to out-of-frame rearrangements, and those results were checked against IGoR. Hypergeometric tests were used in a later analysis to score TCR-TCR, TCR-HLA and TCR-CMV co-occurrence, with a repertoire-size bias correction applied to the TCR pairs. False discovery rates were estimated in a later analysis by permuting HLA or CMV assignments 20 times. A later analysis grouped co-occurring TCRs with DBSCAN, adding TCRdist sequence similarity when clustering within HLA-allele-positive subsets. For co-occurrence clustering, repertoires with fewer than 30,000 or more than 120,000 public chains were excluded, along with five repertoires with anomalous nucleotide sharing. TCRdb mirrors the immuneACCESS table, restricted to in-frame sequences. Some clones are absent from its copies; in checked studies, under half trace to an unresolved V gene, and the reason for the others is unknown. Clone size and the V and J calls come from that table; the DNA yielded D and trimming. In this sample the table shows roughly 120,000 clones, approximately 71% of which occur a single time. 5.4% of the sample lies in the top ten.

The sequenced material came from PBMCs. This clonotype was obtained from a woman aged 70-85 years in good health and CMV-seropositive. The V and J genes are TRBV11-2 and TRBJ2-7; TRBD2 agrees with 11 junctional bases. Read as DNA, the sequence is TGTGCCAGCAGCTTTAGGAGTGGCCTAGCGGGGGGAACCTACGAGCAGTACTTC. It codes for CASSFRSGLAGGTYEQYF.